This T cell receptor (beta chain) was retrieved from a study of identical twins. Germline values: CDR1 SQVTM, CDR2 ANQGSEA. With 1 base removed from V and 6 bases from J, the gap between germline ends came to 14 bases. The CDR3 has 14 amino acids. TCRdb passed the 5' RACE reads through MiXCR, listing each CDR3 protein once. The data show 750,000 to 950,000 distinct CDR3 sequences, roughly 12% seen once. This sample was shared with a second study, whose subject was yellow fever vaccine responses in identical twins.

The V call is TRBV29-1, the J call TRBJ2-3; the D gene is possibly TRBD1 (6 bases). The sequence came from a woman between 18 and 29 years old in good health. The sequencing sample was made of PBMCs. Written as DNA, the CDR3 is TGCAGCGTTGAAGGTCAAGGACAGAAGGATACGCAGTATTTT. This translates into CSVEGQGQKDTQYF.